The 7 T cell receptor beta chains presented below share a single source sample, sequenced in a study of T cells in localized non-small cell lung cancer. Assay used: immunoSEQ multiplex PCR; TCRdb lists only in-frame clones, some missing. The sample yields 31,000 or so clones, about four fifths seen once. Specimen: peripheral blood, collected before any cancer treatment. These receptors all come from a male donor at least 60 years old with stage III squamous cell lung carcinoma.

This chain links TRBV10-3 with TRBJ1-2, with D possibly matching TRBD1 (6 bases). CDR1 and CDR2 from the germline V gene are ENHRY and SYGVKD. The CDR3 has 14 residues. The V and J ends lost 8 bases and 8 bases respectively, with 21 bases between them. CDR3 nucleotides: TGTGCCATCTCACCGGGACATCTCGGGGGAGGCTACACCTTC. Protein sequence: CAISPGHLGGGYTF.

V is TRBV12-5 and J is TRBJ1-1, with 7 bases aligning to TRBD1. Germline trimming cut 1 base from V and 5 bases from J; bases unmatched to any gene: 7. Germline CDR1 is LGHNT and CDR2 is FRNRAP. The CDR3 spans 15 residues. CDR3 in DNA: TGTGCTAGTGGTTTGGGACAGGGAAGTCTTACTGAAGCTTTCTTT. This gives the protein CASGLGQGSLTEAFF.

V and J are TRBV6-6 and TRBJ1-4, with D possibly TRBD1 on 6 matching bases. Germline loops: CDR1 MNHNY, CDR2 SVGAGI (reference sequence). This CDR3 region has 13 residues. With 8 bases removed from V and 7 bases from J, the gap between germline ends came to 14 bases. CDR3 residues: CASGNQGLEKLFF. The CDR3 bases are TGTGCCAGCGGAAACCAGGGGCTTGAAAAACTGTTTTTT.

The chain has TRBV7-8 and TRBJ2-1, with D perhaps TRBD2 (5 bases). Per germline, CDR1 SGHVS and CDR2 FQNEAQ. The CDR3 runs to 14 residues. V dropped 6 bases and J dropped 8 bases, with 17 bases sitting between them. The CDR3 here is CASSSREEVHEQFF. The CDR3 DNA reads as TGTGCCAGCAGTAGCCGGGAAGAGGTCCATGAGCAGTTCTTC.

The chain recombines TRBV19 with TRBJ1-5; D gene uncertain. The CDR3 has 15 residues. CDR1 and CDR2 from the germline V gene are LNHDA and SQIVND (reference sequence). Trimming removed 3 bases at V and 0 bases at J, with 9 bases between. Here the CDR3 reads CASSMERNSNQPQHF. CDR3 DNA: TGTGCCAGTAGTATGGAAAGGAATAGCAATCAGCCCCAGCATTTT.

This clone appeared a single time. This sequence joins TRBV28 and TRBJ1-5; D is perhaps TRBD1 (5 bases). The CDR3 has 14 residues. V gave up 6 bases and J gave up 0 bases, with 9 bases separating them. The germline gives CDR1 MDHEN, CDR2 SYDVKM. The CDR3 DNA is TGTGCCAGCAGGACAGCCGATAGCAATCAGCCCCAGCATTTT. It codes for CASRTADSNQPQHF.

The chain couples TRBV6-5 to TRBJ2-7; 9 nucleotides agree with TRBD1. The V and J ends lost 1 base and 6 bases, in that order; junction bases with no gene match: 4. This CDR3 contains 14 residues. The germline V gene encodes CDR1 MNHEY and CDR2 SVGAGI. DNA of the CDR3: TGTGCCAGCAGTTACTGGGGGACAGGGTCCGAGCAGTACTTC. Translating it yields CASSYWGTGSEQYF.